This T cell receptor (beta chain) stems from a study of blood T cell repertoires in COVID-19. The overall study: Samples came from the United States, Italy and Spain, spanning acute and convalescent COVID-19. T cells, B-cell-depleted T cells, or PBMCs supplied cDNA or gDNA.

CDR3 length: 14 amino acids. Germline CDR1 and CDR2: KGHSH and LQKENI. With V trimmed by 3 bases and J by 1 base, 1 base remained unmatched. As originally analysed: Amplification with reference gene primers provided the estimates of nucleated cell counts. Data came from immunoSEQ multiplex PCR; TCRdb stores just in-frame clones and leaves some out. D and trimming come from the DNA, and the V and J calls and clone size come from that table. Among fewer than 200,000 clones listed, approximately 90% were seen once. The receptor was derived from a man aged 18 to 29 who had recovered from COVID-19. J is TRBJ1-1 and V is TRBV18; 8 bases align to TRBD1. Material: peripheral blood. The CDR3 region is CASSPRGQNTEAFF. DNA of the CDR3: TGTGCCAGCTCACCCAGGGGGCAGAACACTGAAGCTTTCTTT. The entire variable domain, with the rest obtained from reference TRBV18 and TRBJ1-1, is as follows: NAGVMQNPRHLVRRRGQEARLRCSPMKGHSHVYWYRQLPEEGLKFMVYLQKENIIDESGMPKERFSAEFPKEGPSILRIQQVVRGDSAAYFCASSPRGQNTEAFFGQGTRLTVV.